The 4 T cell receptor beta chains below all came from one sample that was sequenced in a study of CD8 T cells in Susac syndrome. Random hexamers were used to reverse transcribe an amount of roughly 0.5 to 1 ug RNA. TCRdb re-called the immunoSEQ multiplex PCR reads through MiXCR, storing one row per CDR3 protein. The sample carries approximately 83,000 distinct CDR3 sequences, 85% to 95% recorded once. Material for sequencing was CD8+ T cells from PBMCs. These receptors all come from a human donor with Susac syndrome.

The chain couples TRBV2 to TRBJ2-3; 8 positions agree with TRBD1. The germline gives CDR1 SNHLY, CDR2 FYNNEI. J gave up 5 bases and V 6 bases, and 10 bases lay outside the gene matches. CDR3 size: 15 residues. Written as DNA, the CDR3 is TGTGCCAGCAGGGGCGGACAGGGCGAGGGAGATACGCAGTATTTT. Translated, it gives CASRGGQGEGDTQYF.

The chain carries TRBV5-4 and TRBJ2-7; 10 bases match TRBD1. Trimming took 9 bases from V and 6 from J; bases not matched to a gene: 9. The V gene's germline CDR1 is SGHNT and CDR2 YYREEE (reference sequence). The CDR3 covers 13 residues. This CDR3 reads CATKFGQGGEQYF. The DNA for the CDR3 is TGTGCCACTAAATTCGGACAGGGGGGCGAGCAGTACTTC.

V and J are TRBV12-3 or TRBV12-4 and TRBJ1-1; tentatively, D is TRBD1 (6 bases). V was pared by 5 bases and J by 5 bases, with 18 bases between. The CDR3 has 15 residues. Here the CDR3 reads CASSMWAGVGTEAFF. CDR3 in DNA: TGTGCCAGCAGTATGTGGGCAGGGGTGGGTACTGAAGCTTTCTTT.

CDR3 nucleotides: TGTGCCAGCAGCCCGACATGGGGCCACCAAGAGACCCAGTACTTC. This codes for CASSPTWGHQETQYF. V is TRBV5-6 and J is TRBJ2-5; tentative D call: TRBD1 (5 bases). CDR3 length: 15 amino acids. Trimming stripped 4 bases from V and 0 bases from J, with 13 bases between. Germline V gene data show CDR1 as SGHDT and CDR2 as YYEEEE.